What follows is one TCR beta chain and its context. The data derive from a study of blood T cell repertoires in COVID-19. Looking at the study overall: COVID-19 samples from acute and convalescent phases originated in the United States, Italy and Spain. PBMCs, B-cell-depleted T cells, or T cells were the source of the cDNA or gDNA that made up the material.

As originally analysed: Amplification of reference gene primers provided the estimated nucleated cell counts. The protocol was immunoSEQ multiplex PCR, while the TCRdb copy is restricted to in-frame clones and leaves out a portion. V, J and clone size are taken as reported in that table, and D and trimming were inferred from the DNA itself. In the table there are some 300,000 clones, approximately 89% of which are singletons. With 0 bases removed from V and 7 bases from J, the gap between germline ends came to 12 bases. Germline CDR1 MGHRA, CDR2 YSYEKL. CDR3 length: 15 amino acids. Sequencing used peripheral blood. The chain is built from TRBV4-1 and TRBJ2-2; maybe TRBD1 (5 bases). This TCR came from a woman in her thirties who had recovered from COVID-19. The CDR3: CASSQDPRAIGELFF. The CDR3 DNA sequence: TGCGCCAGCAGCCAAGATCCCAGGGCGATCGGGGAGCTGTTTTTT.